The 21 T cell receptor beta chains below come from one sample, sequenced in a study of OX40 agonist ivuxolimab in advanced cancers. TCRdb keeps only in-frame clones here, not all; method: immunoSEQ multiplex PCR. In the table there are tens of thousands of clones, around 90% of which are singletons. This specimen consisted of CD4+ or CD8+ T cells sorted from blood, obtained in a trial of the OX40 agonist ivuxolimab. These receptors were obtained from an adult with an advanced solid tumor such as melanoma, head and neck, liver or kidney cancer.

The CDR3, as DNA: TGTGCCAGCAGCCAGACAGGGTATGGCTACACCTTC. Translated, it gives CASSQTGYGYTF. V gene TRBV14 combines with J gene TRBJ1-2, with TRBD1 matching over 7 bases. J was trimmed by 5 bases and V by 3 bases; bases with no gene match: 0. The CDR3 runs to 12 residues. Germline V CDR1 and CDR2: SGHDN, FVKESK.

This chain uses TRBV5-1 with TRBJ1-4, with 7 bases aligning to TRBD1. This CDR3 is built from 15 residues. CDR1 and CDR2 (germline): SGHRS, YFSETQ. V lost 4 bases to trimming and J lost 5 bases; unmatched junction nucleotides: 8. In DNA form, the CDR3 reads TGCGCCAGCAGCAGATCCGGGACAGAAAATGAAAAACTGTTTTTT. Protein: CASSRSGTENEKLFF.

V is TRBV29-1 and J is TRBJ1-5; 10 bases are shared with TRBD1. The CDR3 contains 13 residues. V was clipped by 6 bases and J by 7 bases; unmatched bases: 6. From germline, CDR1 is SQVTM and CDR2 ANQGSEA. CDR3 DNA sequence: TGCAGCGTCGGACAGGGGGGGGGACAGCCCCAGCATTTT. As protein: CSVGQGGGQPQHF.

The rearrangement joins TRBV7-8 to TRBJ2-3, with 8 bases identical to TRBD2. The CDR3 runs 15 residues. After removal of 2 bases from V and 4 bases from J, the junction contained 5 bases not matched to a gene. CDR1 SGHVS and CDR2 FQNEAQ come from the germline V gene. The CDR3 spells CASSLPAGVADTQYF. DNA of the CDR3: TGTGCCAGCAGCTTACCAGCGGGAGTCGCAGATACGCAGTATTTT.

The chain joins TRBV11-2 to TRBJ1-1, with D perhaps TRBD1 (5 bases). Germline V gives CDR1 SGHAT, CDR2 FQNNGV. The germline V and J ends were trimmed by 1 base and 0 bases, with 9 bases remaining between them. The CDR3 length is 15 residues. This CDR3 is CASSLVRGMNTEAFF. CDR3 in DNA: TGTGCCAGCAGCTTAGTGAGGGGCATGAACACTGAAGCTTTCTTT.

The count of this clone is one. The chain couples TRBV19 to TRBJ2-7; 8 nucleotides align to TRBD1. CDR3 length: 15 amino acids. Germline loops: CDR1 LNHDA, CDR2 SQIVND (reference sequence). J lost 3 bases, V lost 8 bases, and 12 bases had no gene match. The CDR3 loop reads CASSPVRGQSYEQYF. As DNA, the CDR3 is TGTGCCAGTTCGCCCGTCAGGGGGCAGAGCTACGAGCAGTACTTC. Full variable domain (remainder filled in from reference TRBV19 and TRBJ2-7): DGGITQSPKYLFRKEGQNVTLSCEQNLNHDAMYWYRQDPGQGLRLIYYSQIVNDFQKGDIAEGYSVSREKKESFPLTVTSAQKNPTAFYLCASSPVRGQSYEQYFGPGTRLTVT.

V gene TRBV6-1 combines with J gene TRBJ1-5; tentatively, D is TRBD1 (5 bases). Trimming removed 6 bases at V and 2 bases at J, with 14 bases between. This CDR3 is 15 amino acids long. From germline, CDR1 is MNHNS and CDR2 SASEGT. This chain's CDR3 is CASRASGRGNQPQHF. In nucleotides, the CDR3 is TGTGCCAGCAGGGCTTCAGGCAGGGGCAATCAGCCCCAGCATTTT.

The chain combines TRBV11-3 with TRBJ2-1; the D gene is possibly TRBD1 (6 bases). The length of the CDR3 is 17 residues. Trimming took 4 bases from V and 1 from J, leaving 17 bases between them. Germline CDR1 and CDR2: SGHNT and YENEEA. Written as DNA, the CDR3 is TGTGCCAGCAGCTCAAGGGGGAAAACAGGGTCCTACAATGAGCAGTTCTTC. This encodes CASSSRGKTGSYNEQFF.

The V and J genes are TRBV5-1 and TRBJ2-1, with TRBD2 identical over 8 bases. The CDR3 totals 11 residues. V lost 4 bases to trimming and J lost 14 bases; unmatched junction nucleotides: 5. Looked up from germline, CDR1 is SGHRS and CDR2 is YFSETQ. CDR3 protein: CASSPGLGKFF. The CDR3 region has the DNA TGCGCCAGCAGCCCGGGACTAGGGAAGTTCTTC.

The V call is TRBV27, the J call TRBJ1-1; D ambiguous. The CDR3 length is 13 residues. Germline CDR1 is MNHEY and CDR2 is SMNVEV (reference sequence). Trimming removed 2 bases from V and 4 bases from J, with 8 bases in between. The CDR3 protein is CASSLRETTEAFF. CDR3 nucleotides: TGTGCCAGCAGTTTACGAGAAACCACTGAAGCTTTCTTT.

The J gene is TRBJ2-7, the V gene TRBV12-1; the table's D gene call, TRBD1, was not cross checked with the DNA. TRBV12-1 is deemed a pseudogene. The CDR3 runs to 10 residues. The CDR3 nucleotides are TGTGCCAGCGGGCCGCGCGAGCAGTACTTC. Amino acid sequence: CASGPREQYF.

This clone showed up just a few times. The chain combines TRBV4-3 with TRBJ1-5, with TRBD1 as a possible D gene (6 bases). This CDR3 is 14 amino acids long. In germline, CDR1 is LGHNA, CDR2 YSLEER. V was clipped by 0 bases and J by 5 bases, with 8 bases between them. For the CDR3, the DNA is TGCGCCAGCAGCCAAGATCAGGGGTATCAGCCCCAGCATTTT. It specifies CASSQDQGYQPQHF.

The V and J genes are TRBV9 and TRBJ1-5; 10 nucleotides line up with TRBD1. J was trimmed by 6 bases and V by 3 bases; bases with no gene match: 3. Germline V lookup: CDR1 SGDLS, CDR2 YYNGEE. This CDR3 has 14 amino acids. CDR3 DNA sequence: TGTGCCAGCAGCGCGACAGGGGGCGGTCAGCCCCAGCATTTT. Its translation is CASSATGGGQPQHF.

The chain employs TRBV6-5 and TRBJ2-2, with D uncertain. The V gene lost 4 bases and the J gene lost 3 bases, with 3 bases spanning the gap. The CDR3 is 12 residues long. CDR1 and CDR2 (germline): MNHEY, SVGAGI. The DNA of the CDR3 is TGTGCCAGCAGTTTTCACACCGGGGAGCTGTTTTTT. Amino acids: CASSFHTGELFF.

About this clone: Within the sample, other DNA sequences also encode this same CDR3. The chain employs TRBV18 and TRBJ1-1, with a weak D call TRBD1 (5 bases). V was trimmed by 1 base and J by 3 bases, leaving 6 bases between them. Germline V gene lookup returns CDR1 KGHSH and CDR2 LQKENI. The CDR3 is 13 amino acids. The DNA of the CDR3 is TGTGCCAGCTCACCACGGGGGGACACTGAAGCTTTCTTT. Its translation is CASSPRGDTEAFF.

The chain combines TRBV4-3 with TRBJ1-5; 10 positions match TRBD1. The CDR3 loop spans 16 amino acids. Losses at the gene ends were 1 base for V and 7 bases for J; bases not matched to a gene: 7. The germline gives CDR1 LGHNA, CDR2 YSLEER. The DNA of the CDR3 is TGCGCCAGCAGCCAAGGTAGACAGGGGGCACGGCAGCCCCAGCATTTT. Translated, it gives CASSQGRQGARQPQHF.

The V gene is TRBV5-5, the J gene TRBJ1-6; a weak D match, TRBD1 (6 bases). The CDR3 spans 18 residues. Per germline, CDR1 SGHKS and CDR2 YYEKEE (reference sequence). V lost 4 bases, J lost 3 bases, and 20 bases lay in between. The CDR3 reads CASSPRNLQGLYNSPLHF. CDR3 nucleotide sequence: TGTGCCAGCAGCCCCCGAAATTTACAGGGCCTCTATAATTCACCCCTCCACTTT.

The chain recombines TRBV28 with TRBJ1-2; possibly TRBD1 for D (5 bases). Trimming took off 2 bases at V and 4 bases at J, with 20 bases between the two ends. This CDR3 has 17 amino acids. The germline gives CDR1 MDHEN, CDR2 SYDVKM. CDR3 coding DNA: TGTGCCAGCAGTTTAGCGCAGGGAAAGAATTCGGGCTATGGCTACACCTTC. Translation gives CASSLAQGKNSGYGYTF.

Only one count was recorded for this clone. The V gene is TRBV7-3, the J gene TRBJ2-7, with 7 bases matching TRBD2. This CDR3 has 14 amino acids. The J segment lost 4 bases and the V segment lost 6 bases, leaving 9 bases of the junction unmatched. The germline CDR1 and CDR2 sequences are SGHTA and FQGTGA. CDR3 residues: CASSSTLGGYEQYF. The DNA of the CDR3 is TGTGCCAGCAGTTCCACCCTCGGGGGGTACGAGCAGTACTTC.

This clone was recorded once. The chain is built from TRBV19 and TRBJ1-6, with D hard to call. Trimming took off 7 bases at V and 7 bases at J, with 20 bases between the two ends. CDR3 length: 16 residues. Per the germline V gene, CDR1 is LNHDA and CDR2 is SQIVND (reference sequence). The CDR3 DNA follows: TGTGCCAGTACATACGCCAACGGCTGGGGAAATTCACCCCTCCACTTT. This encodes CASTYANGWGNSPLHF.

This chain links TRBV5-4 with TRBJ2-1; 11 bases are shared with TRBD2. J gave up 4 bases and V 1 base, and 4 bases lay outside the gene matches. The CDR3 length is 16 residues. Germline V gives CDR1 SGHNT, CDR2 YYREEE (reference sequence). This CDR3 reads CASSLLSGGGYNEQFF. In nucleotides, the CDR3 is TGTGCCAGCAGCTTGCTTAGCGGGGGGGGATACAATGAGCAGTTCTTC.